This T cell receptor (beta chain) is from a study of shared clonotypes between healthy human individuals. Germline V gene sequence: CDR1 SGHTA, CDR2 FQGNSA. This CDR3 region has 15 residues. The trim removed 5 bases at V and 8 bases at J, leaving 14 bases unmatched. Whole-study results and caveats: Clonotypes not shared had lower generation probabilities than those common to all four donors.

Repertoires were generated with immunoSEQ multiplex PCR, while TCRdb's copy carries only in-frame clones and drops some. Here the sample spans some 900,000 clones, more than 75% being singletons. A word on this clone: The antigen is unknown.

This chain connects TRBV7-2 to TRBJ1-2, with TRBD1 matching 7 bases. This clonotype was obtained from a man in his late teens or twenties in good health. Input material: memory CD4+ T cells sorted from blood. Subset in this sample: CD45RA-negative fraction. CDR3 sequence (DNA): TGTGCCAGCAGCCACGACAGGGCCTCAAAAGGGGGCTACACCTTC. It translates to CASSHDRASKGGYTF.